The T cell receptor (beta chain) under discussion was sequenced for a study of PD-L1 blockade in urothelial cancer. TCRdb's table, derived via immunoSEQ multiplex PCR, lists solely in-frame clones and lacks some. Found here are roughly 90,000 clones, approximately 90% of them singletons; the top ten hold around a tenth. The CDR3 runs 20 residues. In germline, CDR1 is PRHDT, CDR2 FYEKMQ (reference sequence). After removal of 2 bases from V and 8 bases from J, the junction contained 22 bases not matched to a gene. This clone was recorded once. The clonotype was recovered from a man between 60 and 75 years old with urothelial cancer. The sample was PBMCs, taken around atezolizumab (anti-PD-L1) treatment. The rearrangement links TRBV13 to TRBJ2-1; the match to TRBD1 covers 9 bases. Here the CDR3 reads CASSLLLPESAGQGLYEQFF. Here the CDR3 DNA reads TGTGCCAGCAGCTTACTTCTCCCAGAGTCAGCGGGACAGGGTTTGTATGAGCAGTTCTTC.